This TCR beta chain was observed in a study of blood T cell repertoires in COVID-19. Overall study: COVID-19 samples collected from the United States, Italy and Spain covered acute and convalescent phases. In each case, the material was cDNA or gDNA derived from T cells, B-cell-depleted T cells, or PBMCs.

The V and J ends lost 4 bases and 2 bases respectively, with 13 bases between them. In germline, CDR1 is SGHRS, CDR2 YFSETQ. CDR3 size: 14 residues. In the source study's methods: Using reference gene primer amplification, nucleated cell counts were estimated. Sequencing used immunoSEQ multiplex PCR; TCRdb keeps in-frame clones, though not all of them. V, J and clone size are those of that table, while D and trimming were read from the DNA. This table has some 160,000 clones, 83% appearing once. The receptor was derived from a human donor in a cohort sampled during active COVID-19. Input material: peripheral blood. The V call is TRBV5-1, the J call TRBJ2-7; TRBD2 might be the D (5 bases). In nucleotides, the CDR3 is TGCGCCAGCAGCGCCCGACACGGGGCCTACGAGCAGTACTTC. This encodes CASSARHGAYEQYF.